This TCR beta chain appears in the sequencing data of a study of Graves' ophthalmopathy and Graves' hyperthyroidism. General observations from the study: Most thyroid-expanded clonotypes exceeding 0.001 frequency were also found in blood.

Germline CDR1 and CDR2: SGHNT and YENEEA. The V gene lost 5 bases and the J gene lost 8 bases, with 18 bases spanning the gap. There are 15 residues in the CDR3. RNA transcripts yielded amplified TCR beta CDR3 regions. Second-round multiplex PCR came after first-round RT-PCR with HTBI primers. TCRdb called the multiplex PCR reads again in MiXCR, with one record for every CDR3 protein. Among some 390,000 distinct CDR3 sequences listed, roughly 18% were seen once. In donors with ophthalmopathy, activity was moderate-to-severe, with CAS ≥3, NOSPECS ≥4 and duration under 3 months. Clinicians made diagnoses from clinical symptoms, serum thyroxine, TRAb, thyroid ultrasound and orbital computed tomography. Approximately 10 ml of fresh blood yielded the PBMCs by density gradient. This clonotype was found many times. Its matching antigen is unknown.

The chain carries TRBV11-3 and TRBJ2-2; D is perhaps TRBD2 (6 bases). The source material was peripheral blood. The sequence derives from a woman between 18 and 29 years old with Graves' ophthalmopathy. This chain's CDR3 is CASSHRDSGSGELFF. The CDR3 coding sequence is TGTGCCAGCAGCCACCGGGACTCCGGGTCAGGGGAGCTGTTTTTT. Supplemented by reference TRBV11-3 and TRBJ2-2, the full variable domain reads EAGVVQSPRYKIIEKKQPVAFWCNPISGHNTLYWYLQNLGQGPELLIRYENEEAVDDSQLPKDRFSAERLKGVDSTLKIQPAELGDSAVYLCASSHRDSGSGELFFGEGSRLTVL.